The 15 T cell receptor beta chains reported below all come from one sample, sequenced in a study of beta chain features in type 1 diabetes. As every portion of the isolated RNA was reverse transcribed, the sequencing read expressed TCRB transcripts. Using immunoSEQ multiplex PCR, the repertoire was profiled, and TCRdb retains in-frame clones only, with some absent. Among around 500,000 clones listed, about an eighth were seen once. Sequences were obtained from naive CD4+ T cells from blood. Receptors originate from a young woman in good health.

This clone appeared a few times. This rearrangement joins TRBV14 to TRBJ1-2; D unclear. Trimming took 5 bases from V and 4 from J, leaving 11 bases between them. This CDR3 is 13 amino acids long. Germline values: CDR1 SGHDN, CDR2 FVKESK. The CDR3 is CASSLFSLYGYTF. The CDR3 region has the DNA TGTGCCAGCAGCTTGTTTTCCCTCTATGGCTACACCTTC.

V usage is TRBV15 and J usage is TRBJ1-1; D not certain. The ends were cut back, 1 base at V and 0 bases at J, with 12 bases in the middle. The germline gives CDR1 LNHNV, CDR2 YYDKDF (reference sequence). This CDR3 region has 16 residues. The CDR3 nucleotides read TGTGCCACCAGCAGAGGCGGATTTCGGATGAACACTGAAGCTTTCTTT. It translates to CATSRGGFRMNTEAFF.

A few counts support this clone. This chain's CDR3 is CASRTTQGAYNEQFF. In nucleotides, the CDR3 is TGTGCCAGCAGAACTACCCAGGGGGCCTACAATGAGCAGTTCTTC. The genes are TRBV27 and TRBJ2-1; 7 positions match TRBD1. V lost 6 bases to trimming and J lost 2 bases; unmatched junction nucleotides: 7. The germline V gene has CDR1 MNHEY and CDR2 SMNVEV (reference sequence). The CDR3 length is 15 residues.

The chain recombines TRBV7-9 with TRBJ2-3; no clear D. The germline V gene encodes CDR1 SEHNR and CDR2 FQNEAQ (reference sequence). This CDR3 is built from 14 residues. V dropped 1 base and J dropped 4 bases, with 9 bases sitting between them. This CDR3 is CASSLVGRADTQYF. CDR3 nucleotide sequence: TGTGCCAGCAGCTTAGTCGGGCGCGCAGATACGCAGTATTTT.

The rearrangement uses TRBV18 and TRBJ2-2; D remains unclear. Trimming pared 6 bases from V and 3 bases from J, leaving 8 bases between. The CDR3 loop spans 13 amino acids. Looked up from germline, CDR1 is KGHSH and CDR2 is LQKENI. CDR3 protein: CASSRTDTGELFF. In nucleotides, the CDR3 is TGTGCCAGCTCTCGCACAGACACCGGGGAGCTGTTTTTT.

The table lists this clone with a few counts. CDR3 protein: CASSVANDNEETQYF. The CDR3 coding sequence is TGTGCCAGCAGCGTAGCCAACGATAATGAAGAGACCCAGTACTTC. V is TRBV9 and J is TRBJ2-5; unclear D gene. From germline, CDR1 is SGDLS and CDR2 YYNGEE. Trimming removed 0 bases from V and 3 bases from J, with 12 bases in between. This CDR3 has 15 residues.

This clone was counted between two and nine times. This sequence joins TRBV5-1 and TRBJ2-1; 10 bases are shared with TRBD1. The V and J ends lost 4 bases and 5 bases, in that order; junction bases with no gene match: 15. Germline CDR1 SGHRS, CDR2 YFSETQ. The CDR3 totals 18 residues. The CDR3 loop reads CASSISGQGEVGNNEQFF. The CDR3 nucleotides are TGCGCCAGCAGCATCTCAGGACAGGGGGAGGTCGGCAACAATGAGCAGTTCTTC.

This chain uses TRBV2 with TRBJ2-4; no firm D call. The CDR3 is 15 residues long. The V end lost 1 base, the J end lost 7 bases, and 14 bases lay between the germline ends. CDR1 and CDR2 from the germline V gene are SNHLY and FYNNEI. The CDR3 region has the DNA TGTGCCAGCAGTGAAGACGTGGCAGCCGGGAACATTCAGTACTTC. It codes for CASSEDVAAGNIQYF.

This clone was observed a few times. The chain uses TRBV28 and TRBJ2-7; unclear D gene. The V end was cut by 4 bases, the J end by 4 bases, with 17 bases between. There are 15 residues in the CDR3. Germline V gene data show CDR1 as MDHEN and CDR2 as SYDVKM. CDR3 in DNA: TGTGCCAGCAGTTCCGGGTTCGGGCGGTCGTACGAGCAGTACGTC. Amino acids: CASSSGFGRSYEQYV.

The chain carries TRBV10-3 and TRBJ2-5; D possibly uses TRBD1 or TRBD2 (6 bases each). V shed 10 bases and J shed 4 bases, with 16 bases lying between them. The CDR3 loop spans 13 amino acids. Germline V gene data show CDR1 as ENHRY and CDR2 as SYGVKD. The CDR3 sequence: CATGGGRGETQYF. Written as DNA, the CDR3 is TGTGCCACCGGGGGCGGCAGGGGAGAGACCCAGTACTTC.

V is TRBV29-1 and J is TRBJ2-1; 7 bases fit TRBD1. J was trimmed by 10 bases and V by 8 bases; bases with no gene match: 14. This CDR3 spans 13 amino acids. Germline CDR1 is SQVTM and CDR2 is ANQGSEA. CDR3 sequence: CSHYRDRAAEQFF. CDR3 coding DNA: TGCAGCCATTACCGGGACAGAGCCGCCGAGCAGTTCTTC.

The chain has TRBV7-9 and TRBJ2-7; D gene uncertain. CDR3 length: 11 amino acids. Between the trimmed V and J ends, which lost 1 base and 7 bases, there was a span of 5 bases. CDR1 is SEHNR and CDR2 is FQNEAQ in the germline V gene (reference sequence). The CDR3 protein is CASSLVWEQYF. The CDR3 coding sequence is TGTGCCAGCAGCTTAGTCTGGGAGCAGTACTTC.

The chain carries TRBV12-5 and TRBJ2-5; TRBD2 might be the D (5 bases). The CDR3 spans 13 residues. The germline gives CDR1 LGHNT, CDR2 FRNRAP. V gave up 6 bases and J gave up 5 bases, with 13 bases separating them. CDR3 in DNA: TGTGCTAGTGGGAATCTAGCCAGCGAGACCCAGTACTTC. Protein product: CASGNLASETQYF.

This clone was picked up a small number of times. This chain links TRBV27 with TRBJ1-6, with 9 nucleotides matching TRBD1. Germline trimming cut 3 bases from V and 7 bases from J; bases unmatched to any gene: 4. Germline CDR1 is MNHEY and CDR2 is SMNVEV (reference sequence). The CDR3 covers 15 residues. CDR3 coding DNA: TGTGCCAGCAGTTTCAAGGACAGGGGCAATTCACCCCTCCACTTT. Its protein is CASSFKDRGNSPLHF.

This clone came up a few times. The chain has TRBV13 and TRBJ2-1, with 10 bases matching TRBD1. With V trimmed by 5 bases and J by 5 bases, 0 bases remained unmatched. Per germline, CDR1 PRHDT and CDR2 FYEKMQ (reference sequence). This CDR3 is 13 amino acids long. The CDR3 bases are TGTGCCAGCAGCGGACAGGGGGACAATGAGCAGTTCTTC. It translates to CASSGQGDNEQFF.